These T cell receptor beta chains were read from a single sample in a study of cytomegalovirus exposure and HLA in healthy donors. Generated by immunoSEQ multiplex PCR, the TCRdb table keeps only in-frame clones and is missing some. The top ten clones hold around 3% of a sample with 180,000 or so clones, over 75% of them seen once. Sequenced input: PBMCs. These receptors all come from a female donor in good health and CMV-seronegative. Both conserved end residues are part of each CDR3. A D gene is named only where the DNA matches it firmly. Size is omitted from some rows. Given values are once, few, many or a class for expanded clones.

j_call | d_call | v_call | clone_size | cdr3_aa | cdr3_nt
TRBJ2-3 | TRBD2 | TRBV2 | - | CASVARTSGDTQYF | TGTGCCAGCGTAGCGAGGACTAGCGGAGATACGCAGTATTTT
TRBJ2-1 | TRBD1 | TRBV9 | - | CASSVGTGYNEQFF | TGTGCCAGCAGCGTCGGGACAGGCTACAATGAGCAGTTCTTC
TRBJ1-2 | - | TRBV28 | - | CASSEVFFYGYTF | TGTGCCAGCAGTGAGGTATTCTTCTATGGCTACACCTTC
TRBJ2-7 | TRBD2 | TRBV5-1 | few | CASSPGLAGVAYEQYF | TGCGCCAGCAGCCCGGGACTAGCGGGGGTTGCCTACGAGCAGTACTTC
TRBJ2-5 | TRBD2 | TRBV5-6 | - | CASSLGLAAQETQYF | TGTGCCAGCAGCTTGGGACTAGCGGCTCAAGAGACCCAGTACTTC
TRBJ2-1 | TRBD2 | TRBV5-4 | once | CASSLDLAGGNEQFF | TGTGCCAGCAGCTTGGATCTAGCGGGGGGAAATGAGCAGTTCTTC
TRBJ1-6 | TRBD1 | TRBV19 | - | CASSIGQGSSYNSPLHF | TGTGCCAGTAGTATCGGACAGGGGAGCTCCTATAATTCACCCCTCCACTTT
TRBJ2-5 | - | TRBV9 | - | CASSVAGDTHQETQYF | TGTGCCAGCAGCGTAGCTGGGGACACACACCAAGAGACCCAGTACTTC
TRBJ2-5 | - | TRBV7-9 | - | CSSSQGSETQYF | TGTTCCAGCAGCCAGGGTTCAGAGACCCAGTACTTC
TRBJ1-1 | TRBD1 | TRBV5-1 | - | CASSLGQAEAFF | TGCGCCAGCAGCCTCGGACAGGCTGAAGCTTTCTTT
TRBJ1-2 | TRBD1 | TRBV7-9 | - | CSSSLGQGEGYTF | TGTTCCAGCAGCTTAGGACAGGGAGAGGGCTACACCTTC
TRBJ2-1 | - | TRBV9 | - | CASSVVSSENNEQFF | TGTGCCAGCAGCGTAGTCTCTAGCGAGAACAATGAGCAGTTCTTC